This TCR beta chain was found in a study of shared clonotypes between healthy human individuals. The CDR3 totals 13 residues. Germline CDR1 MRHNA, CDR2 SNTAGT. V gave up 6 bases and J gave up 2 bases, with 8 bases separating them. The repertoire was sequenced with immunoSEQ multiplex PCR; TCRdb's copy has only in-frame clones and lacks some. The data contain some 500,000 clones, 79% of them singletons. Sequenced: PBMCs. This sequence joins TRBV6-4 and TRBJ1-5; the D is unclear. The TCR sequence derives from a woman in her thirties or forties in good health. Some clones in this sample may be carry-over from other donors' samples. CDR3 sequence (DNA): TGTGCCAGCAGCGCCGAGGGCAATCAGCCCCAGCATTTT. Protein: CASSAEGNQPQHF.